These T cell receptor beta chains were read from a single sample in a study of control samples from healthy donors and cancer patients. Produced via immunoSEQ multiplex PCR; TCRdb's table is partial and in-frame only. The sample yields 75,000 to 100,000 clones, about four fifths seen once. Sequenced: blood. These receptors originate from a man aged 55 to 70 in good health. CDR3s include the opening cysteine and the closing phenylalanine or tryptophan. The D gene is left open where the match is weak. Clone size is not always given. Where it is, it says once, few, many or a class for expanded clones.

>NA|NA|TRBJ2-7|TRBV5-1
CASSLWTDYEQYF
TGCGCCAGCAGCTTATGGACAGACTACGAGCAGTACTTC
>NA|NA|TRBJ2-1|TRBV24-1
CATSDPYNEQFF
TGTGCCACCAGTGACCCCTACAATGAGCAGTTCTTC
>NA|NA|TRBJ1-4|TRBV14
CASSQPPVNEKLFF
TGTGCCAGCAGCCAACCCCCCGTTAATGAAAAACTGTTTTTT
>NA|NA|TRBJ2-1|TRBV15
CATSRVVWGAENEQFF
TGTGCCACCAGCAGAGTTGTGTGGGGGGCTGAGAATGAGCAGTTCTTC
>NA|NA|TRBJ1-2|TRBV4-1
CASSQDRTAPYGYTF
TGCGCCAGCAGCCAAGACCGGACAGCGCCCTATGGCTACACCTTC
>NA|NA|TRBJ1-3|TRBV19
CASKEGSTIYF
TGTGCCAGTAAGGAAGGCAGCACCATATATTTT
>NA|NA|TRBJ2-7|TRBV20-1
CSASQRGRGPQSYEQYF
TGCAGTGCTAGTCAGAGAGGGCGGGGGCCACAGTCCTACGAGCAGTACTTC
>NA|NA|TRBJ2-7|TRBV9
CASSVVPTARGSYEQYF
TGTGCCAGCAGCGTAGTGCCGACAGCGAGGGGATCCTACGAGCAGTACTTC
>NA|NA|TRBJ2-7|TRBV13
CASSLAAVSYEQYF
TGTGCCAGCAGCTTAGCTGCAGTTTCCTACGAGCAGTACTTC
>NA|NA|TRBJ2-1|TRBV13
CASSRAENFYNEQFF
TGTGCCAGCAGTCGAGCGGAGAACTTTTACAATGAGCAGTTCTTC
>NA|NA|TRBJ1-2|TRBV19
CASMGQPTLYGYTF
TGTGCCAGTATGGGACAACCAACCCTCTATGGCTACACCTTC
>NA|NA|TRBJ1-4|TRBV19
CASSIFSGEKLFF
TGTGCCAGTAGTATTTTTTCGGGCGAAAAACTGTTTTTT
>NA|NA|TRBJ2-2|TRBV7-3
CASSLGLNTGELFF
TGTGCCAGCAGCTTAGGCCTTAACACCGGGGAGCTGTTTTTT
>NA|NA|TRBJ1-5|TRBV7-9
CASSQWAGAGYNQPQHF
TGTGCCAGCAGCCAATGGGCGGGCGCGGGTTACAATCAGCCCCAGCATTTT
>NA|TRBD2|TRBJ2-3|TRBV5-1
CASSLTGTSGGHTDTQYF
TGCGCCAGCAGCCTGACCGGGACTAGCGGGGGGCACACAGATACGCAGTATTTT
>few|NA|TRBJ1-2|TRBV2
CASSEGPVGYTF
TGTGCCAGCAGTGAAGGGCCAGTCGGCTACACCTTC
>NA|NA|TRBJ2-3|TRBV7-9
CASSSSREGVDTQYF
TGTGCCAGCAGTTCCAGTCGGGAAGGGGTAGATACGCAGTATTTT
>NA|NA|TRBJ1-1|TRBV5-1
CASSMTENTEAFF
TGCGCCAGCAGTATGACAGAAAACACTGAAGCTTTCTTT
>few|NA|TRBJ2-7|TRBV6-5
CASSSWDISYEQYF
TGTGCCAGCAGTTCCTGGGACATCTCCTACGAGCAGTACTTC
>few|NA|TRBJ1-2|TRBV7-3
CASSLMRGYGYTF
TGTGCCAGCAGCTTAATGAGGGGCTATGGCTACACCTTC
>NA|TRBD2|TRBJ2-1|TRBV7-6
CASSSRLAGSSYNEQFF
TGTGCCAGCAGCTCCCGACTAGCGGGGAGCTCCTACAATGAGCAGTTCTTC
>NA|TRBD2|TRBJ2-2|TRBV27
CASSLYASGGTNTGELFF
TGTGCCAGCAGTTTATACGCTAGCGGGGGGACGAACACCGGGGAGCTGTTTTTT
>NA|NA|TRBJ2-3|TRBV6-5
CASSLTDTQYF
TGTGCCAGCAGTCTCACAGATACGCAGTATTTT
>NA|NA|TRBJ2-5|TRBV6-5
CASSTVREGLKTQYF
TGTGCCAGCAGTACAGTTCGAGAGGGGTTGAAGACCCAGTACTTC
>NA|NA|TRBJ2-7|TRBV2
CASSVDRFSYEQYF
TGTGCCAGCAGTGTTGACAGGTTCTCCTACGAGCAGTACTTC
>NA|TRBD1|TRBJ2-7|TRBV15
CATSRGGTGGARQYF
TGTGCCACCAGCAGGGGGGGGACAGGGGGCGCGAGACAGTACTTC
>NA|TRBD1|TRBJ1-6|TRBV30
CAWSVDRAENSPLHF
TGTGCCTGGAGCGTCGACAGGGCAGAAAATTCACCCCTCCACTTT
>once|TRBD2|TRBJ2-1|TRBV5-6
CASSPGGLGYTYNEQFF
TGTGCCAGCAGCCCGGGGGGATTAGGCTATACCTACAATGAGCAGTTCTTC
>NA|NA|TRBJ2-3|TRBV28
CASSSLVVSSDTQYF
TGTGCCAGCAGTTCCTTAGTGGTTAGTTCAGATACGCAGTATTTT
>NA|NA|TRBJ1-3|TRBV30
CAWKLSGNTIYF
TGTGCCTGGAAATTGTCTGGAAACACCATATATTTT
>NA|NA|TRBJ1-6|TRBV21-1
CASSFHPDGGDSPLHF
TGTGCCAGCAGCTTCCACCCGGACGGGGGGGATTCACCCCTCCACTTT
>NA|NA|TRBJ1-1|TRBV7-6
CASTILENTEAFF
TGTGCCAGCACCATATTAGAGAACACTGAAGCTTTCTTT
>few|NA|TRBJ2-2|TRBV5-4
CASSSGTRNTGELFF
TGTGCCAGCAGCTCCGGGACGAGGAACACCGGGGAGCTGTTTTTT
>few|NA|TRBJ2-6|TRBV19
CASADTSSGANVLTF
TGTGCCAGTGCGGACACGAGCTCTGGGGCCAACGTCCTGACTTTC
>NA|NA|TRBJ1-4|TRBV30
CAGDRGTGLTNEKLFF
TGTGCCGGAGATAGGGGAACGGGTTTGACTAATGAAAAACTGTTTTTT
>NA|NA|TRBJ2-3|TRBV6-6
CASSTRGRATTDTQYF
TGTGCCAGCAGTACTAGGGGCAGGGCAACCACAGATACGCAGTATTTT
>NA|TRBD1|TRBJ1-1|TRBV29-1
CSLGTGGVGTEAFF
TGCAGCTTAGGGACAGGAGGGGTTGGCACTGAAGCTTTCTTT
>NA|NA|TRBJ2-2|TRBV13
CASSLGPAGHGELFF
TGTGCCAGCAGCTTAGGTCCGGCGGGGCACGGGGAGCTGTTTTTT
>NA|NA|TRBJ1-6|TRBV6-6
CATTEGSSYNSPLHF
TGTGCCACTACGGAGGGGAGCTCCTATAATTCACCCCTCCACTTT
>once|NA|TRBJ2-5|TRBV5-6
CASSLDRVETQYF
TGTGCCAGCAGCTTGGACAGGGTGGAGACCCAGTACTTC
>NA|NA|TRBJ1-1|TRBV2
CASSAGRGGTEAFF
TGTGCCAGCAGTGCTGGCAGGGGAGGGACTGAAGCTTTCTTT
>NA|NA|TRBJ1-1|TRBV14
CASSRVGLMNTEAFF
TGTGCCAGCAGCCGTGTAGGGCTAATGAACACTGAAGCTTTCTTT
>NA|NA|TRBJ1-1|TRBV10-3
CAIGRERDTEAFF
TGTGCCATCGGGCGGGAACGGGACACTGAAGCTTTCTTT
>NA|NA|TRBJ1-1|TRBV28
CASSAQGKNTEAFF
TGTGCCAGCAGTGCACAGGGCAAGAACACTGAAGCTTTCTTT
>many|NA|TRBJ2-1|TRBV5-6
CASSLVPALGIEQFF
TGTGCCAGCAGCTTGGTACCAGCGCTGGGCATCGAGCAGTTCTTC
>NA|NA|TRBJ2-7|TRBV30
CAWSRGGRELGFKSYEQYF
TGTGCCTGGAGCCGAGGGGGGCGGGAGCTCGGTTTTAAGTCCTACGAGCAGTACTTC
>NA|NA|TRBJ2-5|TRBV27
CASRPPGERAQYF
TGTGCCAGCAGACCCCCTGGCGAGAGGGCCCAGTACTTC
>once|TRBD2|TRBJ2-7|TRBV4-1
CASSQYSRTGGPVYEQYF
TGCGCCAGCAGCCAATATTCTCGGACGGGAGGGCCGGTCTACGAGCAGTACTTC